This entry describes one TCR beta chain. Its antigen is not known. 60 Vbeta and 13 Jbeta primers were used in PCR. The table came from immunoSEQ multiplex PCR; TCRdb's copy has only in-frame clones and leaves some out. The data show around 120,000 clones, with around 84% seen just once and around 3.3% held by the top ten. The data were obtained in a study of cytomegalovirus exposure and HLA in healthy donors. Overall study context: Out of around 360 genotyped donors, 81% belonged to the Caucasian-associated ancestry cluster. Study-level findings and limits: Apart from CMV serostatus, no immune exposure information was available. It was reported that TCR beta sequences correctly inferred the HLA-A and HLA-B alleles for most subjects. In a later analysis, HLA-associated TCR beta chains were more clonally expanded than equally common others.

Between the trimmed V and J ends, which lost 7 bases and 0 bases, there was a span of 12 bases. CDR1 and CDR2 (germline): SQVTM, ANQGSEA. This CDR3 region has 13 residues. This chain links TRBV29-1 with TRBJ1-1; D unclear. The source is a woman between 25 and 40 years old in good health and CMV-seropositive. Sequencing input: PBMCs. CDR3 region: CSATPQVNTEAFF. CDR3 in DNA: TGCAGCGCGACCCCCCAGGTGAACACTGAAGCTTTCTTT.